These 5 T cell receptor beta chains originate from one sample sequenced in a study of T cells after yellow fever vaccination. Via MiXCR, TCRdb re-called the 5' RACE reads, giving one row per CDR3 protein. In the table there are some 400,000 distinct CDR3 sequences, 6.2% of which are singletons. This specimen was PBMCs, taken 5 days after the yellow fever booster vaccination. The receptors shown here come from a young man who received the YFV17D yellow fever vaccine.

At least ten counts were recorded for this clonotype. The J gene is TRBJ2-3, the V gene TRBV7-2; no definite D call. Per the germline V gene, CDR1 is SGHTA and CDR2 is FQGNSA. The CDR3 sequence is 14 residues long. Trimming left V 1 base short and J 4 bases short, with 9 bases between. As DNA, the CDR3 is TGTGCCAGCAGCTTAGGGCTAGGCCCAGATACGCAGTATTTT. The encoded protein is CASSLGLGPDTQYF. The whole variable domain, remainder taken from reference TRBV7-2 and TRBJ2-3, is GAGVSQSPSNKVTEKGKDVELRCDPISGHTALYWYRQSLGQGLEFLIYFQGNSAPDKSGLPSDRFSAERTGGSVSTLTIQRTQQEDSAVYLCASSLGLGPDTQYFGPGTRLTVL.

The chain carries TRBV20-1 and TRBJ1-2, with D possibly matching TRBD1 (5 bases). The CDR3 is 12 residues long. V was cut by 6 bases and J by 4 bases, with 12 bases left in between. Looked up from germline, CDR1 is DFQATT and CDR2 is SNEGSKA (reference sequence). In nucleotides, the CDR3 is TGCAGTGCCAATCGGGGCTCCTATGGCTACACCTTC. As protein: CSANRGSYGYTF.

A remark on this clonotype: The CDR3 does not close with the conserved phenylalanine or tryptophan, likely indicating a read error. The V gene is TRBV20-1, the J gene TRBJ2-7; D unresolved. Between the trimmed V and J ends, which lost 0 bases and 2 bases, there was a span of 8 bases. CDR3 length: 13 amino acids. Germline V lookup: CDR1 DFQATT, CDR2 SNEGSKA (reference sequence). The CDR3, as DNA: TGCAGTGCTAGAGAGGGAAGGACCTACGAGCAGTACTTA. Amino acids: CSAREGRTYEQYL.

This clonotype was recorded many times. The genes are TRBV28 and TRBJ2-2, with D uncertain. The CDR3 extends over 12 amino acids. V was shortened by 6 bases and J by 6 bases, with 8 bases between the two germline ends. From germline, CDR1 is MDHEN and CDR2 SYDVKM. This CDR3 is CASSFNSGELFF. CDR3 in DNA: TGTGCCAGCAGCTTTAATTCCGGGGAGCTGTTTTTT.

This clonotype was picked up many times. The chain is built from TRBV29-1 and TRBJ2-2; no clear D. V lost 0 bases and J lost 2, with 4 bases in between. Germline V CDR1 and CDR2: SQVTM, ANQGSEA. This CDR3 has 13 residues. CDR3 DNA: TGCAGCGTTGAAGAGACTAACACCGGGGAGCTGTTTTTT. Residues: CSVEETNTGELFF.